The clone carrying this T cell receptor (beta chain) was recorded many times. The library came from three nested PCR rounds adapted from ARM-PCR protocols. A single record per CDR3 protein comes from TCRdb applying MiXCR to the multiplex PCR reads. The data hold tens of thousands of distinct CDR3 sequences, with around 61% observed a single time. The data are from a study of tumor and adjacent non-tumor tissue in lung cancer. RNA was extracted from bulk tissue without any cell sorting. The normal lung tissue was taken more than 3 cm from the tumor edge. J gave up 2 bases and V 3 bases, and 1 base lay outside the gene matches. The CDR3 length is 12 residues. Germline assignment: CDR1 DFQATT and CDR2 SNEGSKA (reference sequence).

Sequencing was carried out using distant non-tumor lung tissue. V is TRBV20-1 and J is TRBJ2-7; TRBD2 agrees at 7 bases. The clonotype originates from a man aged 65 to 85 with non-small cell lung cancer. The CDR3 spells CSASGGTYEQYF. The CDR3 DNA reads TGCAGTGCTAGCGGGGGGACCTACGAGCAGTACTTC.